This paragraph covers one TCR beta chain sequence. No antigen is known for it. No base quality values were provided; no much bigger clone lies one nucleotide off. These data belong to a study of T cell responses to AZD1222 COVID-19 vaccine (TCRdb year 2021). With regard to the full study: A total of 233 trial participants underwent TCR sequencing, of whom nearly 210 received two doses of AZD1222 and about 25 received two doses of the MenACWY control vaccine. Trial participants were enrolled by age into 18-55, 56-69 and 70-plus year subgroups, with around 150, 28 and 57 TCR-sequenced participants respectively. Broad study findings and their caveats: Conclusions about previously exposed vaccinees are limited, since just a handful of AZD1222 recipients were seropositive for SARS-CoV-2 at baseline. Participants were mostly white British, with more females than males. The authors suggested clonal diversity may have been underestimated. Epitopes outside the regions mutated in the B.1.351 and B.1.1.7 variants were reportedly recognized by nearly half of the unique spike-specific TCRs. Because no day 14 peak-response samples were available, repertoires were characterized only after the peak T cell response. The 56-69-year group was small, and its depth increase did not reach significance, likely because of low power. Vaccine-associated CD4 TCRs spanned the whole spike protein, with dominant responses in regions 160-218 and 743-854. Spike-specific TCR breadth and depth rose significantly after two AZD1222 doses compared with day 0 and with MenACWY recipients.

The CDR3 regions of human TCRbeta chains were analyzed by immunosequencing. Concerning the study's data processing: Repertoire TCRs were checked for matches against a reference library of SARS-CoV-2-specific TCRs that had been generated using the MIRA antigen-specificity platform. Breadth was defined as the fraction of unique TCRs that were SARS-CoV-2-associated. Depth was defined as the fraction of total T cells that were SARS-CoV-2-associated. Each spike-specific TCR was assigned to its reactive spike region and to a CD4 or CD8 class using the MIRA data. Log10-transformed breadth and depth values were compared by one-way ANOVA with Sidak's multiple comparisons tests. Held by TCRdb, this immuneACCESS table contains in-frame sequences only and omits some clones. Under half of the omission traces to an unresolved V gene where checked; the cause of the rest is unknown. V, J and clone size reflect that table, while D and trimming were determined from the DNA. The sample includes about 270,000 clones, with about 94% observed a single time. In total, the top ten clones hold around 0.57% of the sample.

Sample time point, as interpreted from the label and publication: about 28 days (+/-7) after the second vaccine dose. AZD1222 recipients whose second dose came at about 4 weeks and those whose second dose came at about 12 weeks were combined into one group, since spike-specific TCR depth and breadth did not differ between the two schedules. Samples from vaccinated people were obtained from the UK trials COV001 and COV002, which included a single-blind randomized controlled phase 2/3 trial of AZD1222 (ChAdOx1 nCoV-19) in healthy adults. Trial participant PBMC samples were collected at day 0 and day 28 after the second dose for TCRbeta chain sequencing. The CDR3 runs 14 residues from the cysteine to the phenylalanine. Only the CDR3 region is kept as DNA, spanning 42 bases read in frame from base 1. The trim is 7 bases for V and 5 bases for J, with a gap of 18 bases between the germline ends. The germline V gene provides CDR1 MDHEN and CDR2 SYDVKM.

This specimen was peripheral blood, taken 28 days after the second AZD1222 dose. The V and J segments used are TRBV28 and TRBJ2-7; TRBD1 is a weak D gene call, 6 bases matching. The source of this sequence is an adult who received the AZD1222 COVID-19 vaccine. CDR3 loop: CASTSNRVIDEQYF. The DNA sequence follows: TGTGCCAGCACGTCGAACAGGGTGATCGACGAGCAGTACTTC.